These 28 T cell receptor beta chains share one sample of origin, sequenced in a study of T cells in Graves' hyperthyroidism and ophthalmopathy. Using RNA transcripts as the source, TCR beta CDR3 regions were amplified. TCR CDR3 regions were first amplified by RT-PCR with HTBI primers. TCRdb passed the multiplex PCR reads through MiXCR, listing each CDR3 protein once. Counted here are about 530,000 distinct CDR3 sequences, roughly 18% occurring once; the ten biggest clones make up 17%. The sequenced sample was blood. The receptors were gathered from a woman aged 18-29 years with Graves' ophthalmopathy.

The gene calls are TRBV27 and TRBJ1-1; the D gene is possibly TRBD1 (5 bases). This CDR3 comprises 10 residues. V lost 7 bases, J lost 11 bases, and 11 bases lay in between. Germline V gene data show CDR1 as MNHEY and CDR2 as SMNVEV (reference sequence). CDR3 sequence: CASIGGMAFF. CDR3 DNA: TGTGCCAGCATTGGGGGGATGGCTTTCTTT.

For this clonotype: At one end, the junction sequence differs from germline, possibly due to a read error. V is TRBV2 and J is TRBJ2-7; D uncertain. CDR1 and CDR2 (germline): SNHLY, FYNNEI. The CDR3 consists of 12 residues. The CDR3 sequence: CASSEAHYKQYF. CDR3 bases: TGTGCCAGCAGTGAAGCGCACTACAAGCAGTACTTC.

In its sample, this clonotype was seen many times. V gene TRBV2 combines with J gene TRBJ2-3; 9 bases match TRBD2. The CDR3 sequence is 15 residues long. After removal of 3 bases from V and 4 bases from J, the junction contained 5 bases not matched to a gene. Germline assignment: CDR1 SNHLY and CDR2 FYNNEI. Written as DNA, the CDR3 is TGTGCCAGCAGTGACGCGAGCGGGGGGCCAGATACGCAGTATTTT. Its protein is CASSDASGGPDTQYF.

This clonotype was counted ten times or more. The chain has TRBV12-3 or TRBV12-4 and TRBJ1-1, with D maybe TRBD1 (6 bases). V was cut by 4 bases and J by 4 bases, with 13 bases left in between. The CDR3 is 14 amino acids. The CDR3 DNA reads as TGTGCCAGCAGTTCAGGGGTCGGTTCCACTGAAGCTTTCTTT. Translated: CASSSGVGSTEAFF.

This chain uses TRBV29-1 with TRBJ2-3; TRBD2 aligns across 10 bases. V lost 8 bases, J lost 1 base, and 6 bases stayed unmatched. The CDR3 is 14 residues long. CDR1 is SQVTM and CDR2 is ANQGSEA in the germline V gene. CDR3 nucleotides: TGCAGCACTACCGGGACTAGCGGCACAGATACGCAGTATTTT. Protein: CSTTGTSGTDTQYF.

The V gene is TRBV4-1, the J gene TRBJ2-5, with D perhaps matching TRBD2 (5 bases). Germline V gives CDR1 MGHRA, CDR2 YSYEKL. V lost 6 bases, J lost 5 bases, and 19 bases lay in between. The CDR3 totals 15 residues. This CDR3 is CASRPSPLAFETQYF. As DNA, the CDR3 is TGCGCCAGCAGACCCAGTCCCCTAGCCTTTGAGACCCAGTACTTC.

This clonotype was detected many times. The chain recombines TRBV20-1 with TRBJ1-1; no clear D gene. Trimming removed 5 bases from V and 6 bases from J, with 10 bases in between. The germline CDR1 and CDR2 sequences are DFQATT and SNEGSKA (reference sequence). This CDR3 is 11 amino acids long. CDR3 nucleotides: TGCAGTGCTCTGTGGCTTTCTGAAGCTTTCTTT. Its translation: CSALWLSEAFF.

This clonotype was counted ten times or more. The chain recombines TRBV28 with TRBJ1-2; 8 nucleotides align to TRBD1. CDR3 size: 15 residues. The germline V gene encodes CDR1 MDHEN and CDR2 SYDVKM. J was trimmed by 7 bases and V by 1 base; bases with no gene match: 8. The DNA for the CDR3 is TGTGCCAGCAGTTTATACGCAGGGGGCGCAGGTGGCTACACCTTC. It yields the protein CASSLYAGGAGGYTF.

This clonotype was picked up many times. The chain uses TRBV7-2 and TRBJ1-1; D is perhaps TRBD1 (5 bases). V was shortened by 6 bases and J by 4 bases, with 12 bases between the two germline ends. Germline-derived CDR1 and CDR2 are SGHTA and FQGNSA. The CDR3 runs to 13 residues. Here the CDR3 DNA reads TGTGCCAGCAGTCCCAGGGTACGCACTGAAGCTTTCTTT. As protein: CASSPRVRTEAFF.

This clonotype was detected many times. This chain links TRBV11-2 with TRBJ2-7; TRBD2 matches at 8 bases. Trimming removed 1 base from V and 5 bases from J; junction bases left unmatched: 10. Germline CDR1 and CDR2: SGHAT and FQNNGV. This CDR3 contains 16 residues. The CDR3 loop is CASSLGGRLAFHEQYF. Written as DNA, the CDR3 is TGTGCCAGCAGCTTAGGAGGGAGACTAGCGTTCCACGAGCAGTACTTC.

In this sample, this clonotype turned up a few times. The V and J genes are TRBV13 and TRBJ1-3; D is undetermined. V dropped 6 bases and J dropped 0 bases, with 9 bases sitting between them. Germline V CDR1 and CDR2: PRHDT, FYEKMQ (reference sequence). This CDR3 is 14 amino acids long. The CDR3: CASSGRNSGNTIYF. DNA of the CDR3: TGTGCCAGCAGTGGCCGAAACTCTGGAAACACCATATATTTT. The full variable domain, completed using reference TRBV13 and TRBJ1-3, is AAGVIQSPRHLIKEKRETATLKCYPIPRHDTVYWYQQGPGQDPQFLISFYEKMQSDKGSIPDRFSAQQFSDYHSELNMSSLELGDSALYFCASSGRNSGNTIYFGEGSWLTVV.

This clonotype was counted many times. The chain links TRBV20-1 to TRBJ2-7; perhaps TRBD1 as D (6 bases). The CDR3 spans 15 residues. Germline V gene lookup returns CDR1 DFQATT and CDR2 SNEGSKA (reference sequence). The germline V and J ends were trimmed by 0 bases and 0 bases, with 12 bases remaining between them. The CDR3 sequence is CSARDRTDYSYEQYF. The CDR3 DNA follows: TGCAGTGCTAGAGACAGGACAGATTACTCCTACGAGCAGTACTTC.

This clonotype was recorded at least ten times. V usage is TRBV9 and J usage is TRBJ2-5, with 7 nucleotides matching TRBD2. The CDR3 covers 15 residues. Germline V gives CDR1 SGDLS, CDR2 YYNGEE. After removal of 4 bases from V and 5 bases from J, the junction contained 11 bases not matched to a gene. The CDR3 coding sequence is TGTGCCAGCAGCACCCACCGTAGCGGGTTGGAGACCCAGTACTTC. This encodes CASSTHRSGLETQYF. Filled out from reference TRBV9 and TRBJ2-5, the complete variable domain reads DSGVTQTPKHLITATGQRVTLRCSPRSGDLSVYWYQQSLDQGLQFLIQYYNGEERAKGNILERFSAQQFPDLHSELNLSSLELGDSALYFCASSTHRSGLETQYFGPGTRLLVL.

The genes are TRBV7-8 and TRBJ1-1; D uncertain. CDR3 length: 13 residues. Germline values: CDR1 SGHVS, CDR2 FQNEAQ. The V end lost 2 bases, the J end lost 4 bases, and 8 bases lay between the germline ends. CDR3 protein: CASSLNMSTEAFF. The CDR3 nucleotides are TGTGCCAGCAGCTTAAATATGAGCACTGAAGCTTTCTTT.

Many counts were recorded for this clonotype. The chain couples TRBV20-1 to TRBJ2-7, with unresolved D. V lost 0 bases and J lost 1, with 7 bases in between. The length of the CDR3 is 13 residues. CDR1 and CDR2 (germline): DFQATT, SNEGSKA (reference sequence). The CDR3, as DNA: TGCAGTGCTAGAGATCGGTTTTCCTACGAGCAGTACTTC. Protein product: CSARDRFSYEQYF.

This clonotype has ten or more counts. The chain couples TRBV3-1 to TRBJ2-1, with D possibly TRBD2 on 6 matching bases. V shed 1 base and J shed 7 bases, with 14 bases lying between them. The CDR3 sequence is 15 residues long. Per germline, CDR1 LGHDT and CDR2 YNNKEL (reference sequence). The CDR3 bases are TGTGCCAGCAGCCAAGGAGCCTCCGGGGGAAATGAGCAGTTCTTC. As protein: CASSQGASGGNEQFF.

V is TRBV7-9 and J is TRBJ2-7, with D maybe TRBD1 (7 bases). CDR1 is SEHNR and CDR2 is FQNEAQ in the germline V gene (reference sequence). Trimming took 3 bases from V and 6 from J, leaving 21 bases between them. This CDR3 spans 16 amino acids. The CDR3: CASSFLRGRGVSEQYF. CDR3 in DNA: TGTGCCAGCAGCTTTCTGAGGGGGCGCGGGGTTAGCGAGCAGTACTTC.

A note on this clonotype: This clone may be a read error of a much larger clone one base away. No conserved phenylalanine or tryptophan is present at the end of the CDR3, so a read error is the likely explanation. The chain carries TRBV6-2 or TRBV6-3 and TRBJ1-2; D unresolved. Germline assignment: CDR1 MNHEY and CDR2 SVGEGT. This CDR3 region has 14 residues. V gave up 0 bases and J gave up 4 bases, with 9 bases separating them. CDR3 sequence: CASSYSRLAYGYTL. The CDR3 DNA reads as TGTGCCAGCAGTTACTCGAGATTGGCCTATGGCTACACCCTC.

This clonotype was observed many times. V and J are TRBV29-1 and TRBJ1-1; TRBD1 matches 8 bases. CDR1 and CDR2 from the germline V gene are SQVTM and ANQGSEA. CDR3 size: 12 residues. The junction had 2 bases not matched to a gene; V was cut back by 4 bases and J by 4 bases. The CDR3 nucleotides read TGCAGCGTTGGGACAGGGATCACTGAAGCTTTCTTT. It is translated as CSVGTGITEAFF.

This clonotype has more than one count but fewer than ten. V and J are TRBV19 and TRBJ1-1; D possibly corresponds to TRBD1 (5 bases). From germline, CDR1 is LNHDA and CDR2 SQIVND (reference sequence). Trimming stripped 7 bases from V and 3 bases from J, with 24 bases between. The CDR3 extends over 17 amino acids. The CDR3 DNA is TGTGCCAGTATTTTGGTCGGGGCAGGGAAAGCGGACACTGAAGCTTTCTTT. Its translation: CASILVGAGKADTEAFF.

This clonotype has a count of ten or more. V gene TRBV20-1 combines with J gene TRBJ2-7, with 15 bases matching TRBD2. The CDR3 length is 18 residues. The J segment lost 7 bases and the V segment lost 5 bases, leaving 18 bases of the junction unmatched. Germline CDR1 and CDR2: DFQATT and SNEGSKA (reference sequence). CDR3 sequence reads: CSAAPGLAGGPPTMEQYF. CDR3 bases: TGCAGTGCTGCCCCGGGACTAGCGGGGGGCCCCCCCACGATGGAGCAGTACTTC.

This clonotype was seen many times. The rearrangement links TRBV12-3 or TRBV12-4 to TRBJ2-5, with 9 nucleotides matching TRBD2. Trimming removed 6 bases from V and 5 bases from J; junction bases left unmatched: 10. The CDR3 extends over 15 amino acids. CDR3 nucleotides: TGTGCCAGCAGCCCGTACGGCGGGGGGGTTGAGACCCAGTACTTC. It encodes CASSPYGGGVETQYF.

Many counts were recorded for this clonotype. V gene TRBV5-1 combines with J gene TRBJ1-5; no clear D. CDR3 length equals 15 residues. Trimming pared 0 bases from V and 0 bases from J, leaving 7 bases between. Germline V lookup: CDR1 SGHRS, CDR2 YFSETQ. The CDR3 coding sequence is TGCGCCAGCAGCTTGGAGCCAGGTAGCAATCAGCCCCAGCATTTT. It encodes CASSLEPGSNQPQHF.

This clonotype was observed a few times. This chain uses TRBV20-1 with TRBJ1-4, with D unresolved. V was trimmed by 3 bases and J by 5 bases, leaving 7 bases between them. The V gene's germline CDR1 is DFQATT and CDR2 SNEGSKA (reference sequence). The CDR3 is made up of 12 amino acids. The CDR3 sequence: CSASELNEKLFF. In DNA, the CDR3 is TGCAGTGCTAGTGAACTGAATGAAAAACTGTTTTTT.

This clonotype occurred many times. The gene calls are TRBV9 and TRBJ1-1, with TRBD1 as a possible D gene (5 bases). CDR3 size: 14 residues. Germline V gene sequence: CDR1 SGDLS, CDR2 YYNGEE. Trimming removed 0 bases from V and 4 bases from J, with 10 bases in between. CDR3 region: CASSVGPGGTEAFF. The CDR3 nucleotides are TGTGCCAGCAGCGTAGGTCCCGGGGGCACTGAAGCTTTCTTT.

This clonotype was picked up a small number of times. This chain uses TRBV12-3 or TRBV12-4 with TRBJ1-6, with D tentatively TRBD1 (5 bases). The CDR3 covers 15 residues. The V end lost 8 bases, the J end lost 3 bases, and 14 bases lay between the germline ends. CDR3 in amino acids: CASSPNRLYNSPLHF. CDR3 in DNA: TGTGCCAGCTCCCCTAACAGGCTCTATAATTCACCCCTCCACTTT.

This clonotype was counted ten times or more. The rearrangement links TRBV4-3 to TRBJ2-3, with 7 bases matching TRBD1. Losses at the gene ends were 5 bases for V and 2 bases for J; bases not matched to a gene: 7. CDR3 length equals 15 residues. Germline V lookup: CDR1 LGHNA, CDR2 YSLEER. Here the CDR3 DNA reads TGCGCCAGCAGCTTCAAGGGGGCTAACACAGATACGCAGTATTTT. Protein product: CASSFKGANTDTQYF.

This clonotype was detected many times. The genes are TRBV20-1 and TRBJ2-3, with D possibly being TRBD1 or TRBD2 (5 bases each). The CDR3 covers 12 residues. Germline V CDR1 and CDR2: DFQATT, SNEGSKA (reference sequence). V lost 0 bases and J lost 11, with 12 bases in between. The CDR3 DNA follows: TGCAGTGCTAGAGAAATGGGGGAGCGGCAGTATTTT. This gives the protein CSAREMGERQYF.